Reported below is one T cell receptor beta chain. The record originates from a study of blood T cell repertoires in COVID-19. Study summary: COVID-19 samples collected from the United States, Italy and Spain covered acute and convalescent phases.

Germline V CDR1 and CDR2: MDHEN, SYDVKM. CDR3 length: 14 amino acids. The junction had 6 bases not matched to a gene; V was cut back by 7 bases and J by 4 bases. Original processing methods: Using reference gene primer amplification, nucleated cell counts were estimated. Data came from immunoSEQ multiplex PCR; TCRdb stores just in-frame clones and leaves some out. D and trimming come from the DNA, and the V and J calls and clone size come from that table. Of around 320,000 clones listed, nearly 90% are singletons. Sequences were obtained from PBMCs or T cells enriched from blood (not recorded which). The sequence came from a woman aged 18-29 years with acute COVID-19. This chain uses TRBV28 with TRBJ1-3; 8 nucleotides align to TRBD1. The CDR3 DNA is TGTGCCAGCACCAGGGGGCGCGGCGGAAACACCATATATTTT. It codes for CASTRGRGGNTIYF.